This entry lists 5 T cell receptor beta chains sequenced from one sample in a study of T cells in Graves' hyperthyroidism and ophthalmopathy (dated by TCRdb to between 2018 and 2021). The protocol used for the library was multiplex PCR. Sequencer: Illumina HiSeq 2000. Amplification of TCR beta CDR3 regions was carried out from RNA transcripts. A first-round RT-PCR of the TCR CDR3 used the HTBI primer set with the Qiagen OneStep RT-PCR kit. TCRdb redid the processing of the public reads, applying fastp at Q25 and MiXCR, and retained in-frame beta chains. Every entry covers one CDR3 protein and lists the most common genes and DNA from its rows. This sample has 300,000 to 450,000 distinct CDR3 sequences in its table, and 13% to 15% of those were observed once. The ten most abundant clones make up 20% of the sample. The sample taken for sequencing was blood. Source of these receptors: a woman in her thirties with Graves' ophthalmopathy.

The chain employs TRBV11-2 and TRBJ2-1; 11 positions match TRBD2. The J segment lost 8 bases and the V segment lost 7 bases, leaving 13 bases of the junction unmatched. The germline gives CDR1 SGHAT, CDR2 FQNNGV. The CDR3 has 16 residues. CDR3 coding DNA: TGTGCCAGCACAGCTAGCGGGGGGAGGGCGTTGGATGAGCAGTTCTTC. This gives the protein CASTASGGRALDEQFF.

Many counts were recorded for this clonotype. V usage is TRBV5-1 and J usage is TRBJ2-1, with 7 bases identical to TRBD1. Trimming cost V 7 bases and J 5 bases; bases outside gene matches: 15. The CDR3 spans 16 residues. Germline-derived CDR1 and CDR2 are SGHRS and YFSETQ. In nucleotides, the CDR3 is TGCGCCAGCTCAGACAGGGTAGGCCTCTCGAACAATGAGCAGTTCTTC. It encodes CASSDRVGLSNNEQFF.

Concerning this clonotype itself: A much bigger clone sits one base away, suggesting this may be a read error. The chain links TRBV2 to TRBJ2-3; unclear D gene. The V gene's germline CDR1 is SNHLY and CDR2 FYNNEI. The length of the CDR3 is 14 residues. The V gene lost 4 bases and the J gene lost 0 bases, with 8 bases spanning the gap. CDR3 amino acids: CASSGTSSTDTQYF. Here the CDR3 DNA reads TGTGCCAGCAGTGGGACCTCTAGCACAGATACGCAGTATTTT.

This clonotype has a count of ten or more. This sequence joins TRBV6-1 and TRBJ1-5; D not resolved. V dropped 7 bases and J dropped 2 bases, with 12 bases sitting between them. The CDR3 length is 14 residues. CDR1 is MNHNS and CDR2 is SASEGT in the germline V gene. The CDR3 region has the DNA TGTGCCAGCAAGGAAGGGTCTGGCAATCAGCCCCAGCATTTT. This sequence encodes CASKEGSGNQPQHF.

Ten or more counts support this clonotype. The V gene is TRBV11-3, the J gene TRBJ2-5; 11 nucleotides line up with TRBD1. With 5 bases clipped from V and 1 base from J, the junction kept 15 bases outside the gene matches. CDR3 length: 19 residues. CDR1 and CDR2 (germline): SGHNT, YENEEA. This chain's CDR3 is CASSGRWGAGTGGQETQYF. The DNA of the CDR3 is TGTGCCAGCAGCGGGCGGTGGGGCGCCGGGACAGGGGGCCAAGAGACCCAGTACTTC.